The source of this TCR beta chain is a study of cytomegalovirus exposure and HLA in healthy donors. Trimming stripped 7 bases from V and 3 bases from J, with 23 bases between. CDR3 length: 17 amino acids. Germline V gene data show CDR1 as LGHNT and CDR2 as FRNRAP. PCR was performed using 60 Vbeta and 13 Jbeta primers. The protocol was immunoSEQ multiplex PCR, while the TCRdb copy is restricted to in-frame clones and leaves out a portion. This sample has 85,000 to 100,000 clones, with about 89% found just once. A word on this clone: As yet, its antigen is unknown.

Regarding the study as a whole: Most TCR sequences were uncommon, yet certain public TCRs appeared in many donors. Cytomegalovirus status was reportedly diagnosed by the classifier with high sensitivity and specificity. A later analysis linked a missense variant in DCLRE1C to the trimming of TCR beta V and J genes.

The sample was PBMCs. The chain couples TRBV12-5 to TRBJ2-3, with a tentative D call TRBD2 (5 bases). This TCR was recovered from a young man in good health and CMV-seropositive. DNA of the CDR3: TGTGCTAGTGACCCCGCTTTTTCGACGGGAAGGACAGATACGCAGTATTTT. Amino acid sequence: CASDPAFSTGRTDTQYF.